This T cell receptor (beta chain) is from a study of T cell repertoires in cytomegalovirus infection. Study-wide background: Public TCR beta signature analysis indicated the presence of both CMV infection and matching HLA type.

CDR3 length equals 14 residues. V was clipped by 3 bases and J by 2 bases, with 11 bases between them. CDR1 and CDR2 (germline): DFQATT, SNEGSKA (reference sequence). Of note for this clonotype: The target antigen is unknown.

Findings of the study overall: Using cumulative public TCR beta family frequency, the authors identified those who carried CMV together with the relevant HLA. Within the response measured ex vivo, HLA-C-restricted CMV-specific TCR beta clonotypes were dominant.

MiXCR was run by TCRdb on the reads, yielding one entry per CDR3 protein. The sample has about 490,000 distinct CDR3 sequences, around a quarter seen once. The source of this sequence is a human donor in good health (CMV status not recorded). Some clones in this sample may be carry-over from other donors' samples. The chain couples TRBV20-1 to TRBJ1-3, with D maybe TRBD1 (5 bases). The specimen was PBMCs. The CDR3 nucleotides read TGCAGTGCTAGGGAGACAGTCACTGGAAACACCATATATTTT. Its protein is CSARETVTGNTIYF.